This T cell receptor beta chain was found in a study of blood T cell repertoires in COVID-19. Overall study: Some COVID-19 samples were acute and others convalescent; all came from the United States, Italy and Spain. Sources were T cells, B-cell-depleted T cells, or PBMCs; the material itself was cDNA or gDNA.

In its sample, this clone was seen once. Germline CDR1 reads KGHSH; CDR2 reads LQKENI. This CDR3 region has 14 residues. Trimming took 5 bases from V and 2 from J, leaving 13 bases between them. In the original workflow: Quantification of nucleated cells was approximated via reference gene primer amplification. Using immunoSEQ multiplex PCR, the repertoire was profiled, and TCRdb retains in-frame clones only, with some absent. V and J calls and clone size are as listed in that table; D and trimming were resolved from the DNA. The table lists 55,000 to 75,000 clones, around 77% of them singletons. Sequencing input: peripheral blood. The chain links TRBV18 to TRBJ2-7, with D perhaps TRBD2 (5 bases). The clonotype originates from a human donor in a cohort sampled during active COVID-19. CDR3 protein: CASSSIVGAYEQYF. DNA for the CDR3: TGTGCCAGCTCAAGCATCGTGGGAGCCTACGAGCAGTACTTC.